The rows below give T cell receptor beta chains drawn from one sample of a study of cytomegalovirus exposure and HLA in healthy donors. Produced via immunoSEQ multiplex PCR; TCRdb's table is partial and in-frame only. This sample yields some 130,000 clones, of which around 79% are seen a single time; 6% to 7.5% belongs to the top ten. Sequencing was performed on PBMCs. The receptors shown here come from a man in his forties or fifties in good health and CMV-seropositive. Each CDR3 is given with its conserved first and last residue. The D gene is left open where the match is weak. Expanded clones get a size class; other rows say once, few or many, or leave the size out.

TGTGCCAGCAGCCAAGGACAGGCGAGACCTTATGGCTACACCTTC | CASSQGQARPYGYTF | TRBJ1-2 | . | TRBV4-2 | . | 15
TGTGCCAGCAGGGCGGGACAGCCGAATCAGCCCCAGCATTTT | CASRAGQPNQPQHF | TRBJ1-5 | TRBD1 | TRBV27 | . | 14
TGTGCCAGCAGCTTGGGGGGCGCGAGCAATCAGCCCCAGCATTTT | CASSLGGASNQPQHF | TRBJ1-5 | . | TRBV5-6 | . | 15
TGCGCCAGCAGCTCCTCCGGGACAGGGATCGAGCAGTACTTC | CASSSSGTGIEQYF | TRBJ2-7 | TRBD1 | TRBV5-1 | . | 14
TGTGCCACCGGACAGCGCACAGATACGCAGTATTTT | CATGQRTDTQYF | TRBJ2-3 | . | TRBV28 | . | 12
TGTGCCAGTAGTACGACAACAGGGACCGGGGCCAACGTCCTGACTTTC | CASSTTTGTGANVLTF | TRBJ2-6 | . | TRBV19 | few | 16
TGTGCCAGCAGCCACCAGGGTCGTAATAACTACGAGCAGTACTTC | CASSHQGRNNYEQYF | TRBJ2-7 | . | TRBV4-2 | . | 15
TGTGCCACCAACAGGGGAGCAGATACGCAGTATTTT | CATNRGADTQYF | TRBJ2-3 | TRBD1 | TRBV6-5 | . | 12
TGTGCCAGCAGCCAAGAGAGGCGGGAGCCCTACAATGAGCAGTTCTTC | CASSQERREPYNEQFF | TRBJ2-1 | TRBD2 | TRBV4-2 | . | 16
TGTGCCAGCAGCGTTACTAGCGCCGGCTCCAATGAGCAGTTCTTC | CASSVTSAGSNEQFF | TRBJ2-1 | TRBD2 | TRBV9 | . | 15
TGCGCCAGCAGTTTTTTCAAGCAGAAGGCGGCATACGAGCAGTACTTC | CASSFFKQKAAYEQYF | TRBJ2-7 | . | TRBV4-1 | few | 16
TGTGCCAGCAGCCTCTACGGTCCGAATCAGCCCCAGCATTTT | CASSLYGPNQPQHF | TRBJ1-5 | . | TRBV4-2 | once | 14
TGTGCCAGCAGCCAAGACGGCGGGAGGCACCAAGAGACCCAGTACTTC | CASSQDGGRHQETQYF | TRBJ2-5 | TRBD2 | TRBV14 | . | 16
TGTGCCAGCACTCCTTCCCCGGGACAGTCGAACACCGGGGAGCTGTTTTTT | CASTPSPGQSNTGELFF | TRBJ2-2 | TRBD1 | TRBV7-9 | . | 17